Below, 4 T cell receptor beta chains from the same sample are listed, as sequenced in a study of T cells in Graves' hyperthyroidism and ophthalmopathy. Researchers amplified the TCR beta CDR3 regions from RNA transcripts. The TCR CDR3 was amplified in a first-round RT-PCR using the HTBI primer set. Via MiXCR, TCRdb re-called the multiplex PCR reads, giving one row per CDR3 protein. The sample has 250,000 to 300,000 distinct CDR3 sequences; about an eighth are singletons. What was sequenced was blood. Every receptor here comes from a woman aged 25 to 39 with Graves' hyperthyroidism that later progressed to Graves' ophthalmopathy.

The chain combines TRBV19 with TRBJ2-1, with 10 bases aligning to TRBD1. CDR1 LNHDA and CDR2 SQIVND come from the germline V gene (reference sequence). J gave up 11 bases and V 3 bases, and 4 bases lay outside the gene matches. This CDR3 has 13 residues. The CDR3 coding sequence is TGTGCCAGTAGTATCGGGACAGGGGAGAAGCAGTTCTTC. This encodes CASSIGTGEKQFF.

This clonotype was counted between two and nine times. Here the CDR3 DNA reads TGTGCCAGCAGCTTAAGCCAGGCCGGGGCAGATACGCAGTATTTT. Protein sequence: CASSLSQAGADTQYF. The V and J genes are TRBV7-3 and TRBJ2-3; tentatively, D is TRBD2 (5 bases). Trimming pared 1 base from V and 4 bases from J, leaving 12 bases between. CDR1 is SGHTA and CDR2 is FQGTGA in the germline V gene. The CDR3 length is 15 residues.

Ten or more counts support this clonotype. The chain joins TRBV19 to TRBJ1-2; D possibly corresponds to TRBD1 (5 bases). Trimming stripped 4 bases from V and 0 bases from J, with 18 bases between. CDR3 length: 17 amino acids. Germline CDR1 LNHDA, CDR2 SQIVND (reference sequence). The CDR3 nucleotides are TGTGCCAGTAGTAAATGGCCGGGGACGGAGGCTAACTATGGCTACACCTTC. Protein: CASSKWPGTEANYGYTF. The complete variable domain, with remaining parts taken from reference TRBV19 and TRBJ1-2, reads DGGITQSPKYLFRKEGQNVTLSCEQNLNHDAMYWYRQDPGQGLRLIYYSQIVNDFQKGDIAEGYSVSREKKESFPLTVTSAQKNPTAFYLCASSKWPGTEANYGYTFGSGTRLTVV.

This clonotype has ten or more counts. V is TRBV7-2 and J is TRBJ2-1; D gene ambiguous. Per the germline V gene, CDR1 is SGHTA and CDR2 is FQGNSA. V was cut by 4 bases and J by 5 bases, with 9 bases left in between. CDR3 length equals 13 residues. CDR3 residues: CASSSWKNNEQFF. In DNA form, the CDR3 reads TGTGCCAGCAGCTCATGGAAGAACAATGAGCAGTTCTTC.